Below are 8 T cell receptor beta chains sequenced from a single sample in a study of T cell repertoires in cytomegalovirus infection. Antigens for these TCRs are unknown. A single record per CDR3 protein comes from TCRdb applying MiXCR to the reads. This table has 100,000 to 150,000 distinct CDR3 sequences, roughly a quarter appearing once. The sequenced material came from PBMCs, sequenced either directly or after in vitro stimulation (not recorded which). These TCRs come from a human donor in good health (CMV status not recorded). Some clones in this sample may be carry-over from other donors' samples.

This clonotype was picked up a small number of times. The chain combines TRBV7-9 with TRBJ2-1; 10 bases align to TRBD2. V gave up 5 bases and J gave up 6 bases; unmatched junction bases: 10. The CDR3 length is 16 residues. The germline CDR1 and CDR2 sequences are SEHNR and FQNEAQ (reference sequence). CDR3 nucleotides: TGTGCCAGCAGCCCCCTCTACGGACTAGCGGCCAATGAGCAGTTCTTC. Protein product: CASSPLYGLAANEQFF.

This clonotype was detected ten times or more. The gene calls are TRBV7-2 and TRBJ2-5, with D hard to call. Germline loops: CDR1 SGHTA, CDR2 FQGNSA. With 3 bases removed from V and 0 bases from J, the gap between germline ends came to 5 bases. The length of the CDR3 is 13 residues. This chain's CDR3 is CASSFWDQETQYF. The CDR3 DNA reads TGTGCCAGCAGCTTCTGGGACCAAGAGACCCAGTACTTC.

The V and J genes are TRBV6-5 and TRBJ2-5, with D possibly being TRBD1 (5 bases). The CDR3 sequence is 16 residues long. The ends were cut back, 0 bases at V and 5 bases at J, with 16 bases in the middle. Germline V CDR1 and CDR2: MNHEY, SVGAGI. The CDR3 region has the DNA TGTGCCAGCAGTTACTCGGCAGGGTGGTCGAGGGAGACCCAGTACTTC. Translation: CASSYSAGWSRETQYF.

As DNA, the CDR3 is TGTGCCAGCAGCTTGATGCTAGCGGGACGTTACTACGAGCAGTACTTC. Its translation: CASSLMLAGRYYEQYF. This chain joins TRBV5-6 and TRBJ2-7, with TRBD2 matching over 9 bases. This CDR3 comprises 16 residues. The junction had 8 bases not matched to a gene; V was cut back by 1 base and J by 3 bases. Germline CDR1 and CDR2: SGHDT and YYEEEE.

The chain combines TRBV6-1 with TRBJ2-7, with TRBD1 as a possible D gene (6 bases). Deletions cut 3 bases from V and 1 base from J, with 16 bases between. The CDR3 extends over 16 amino acids. The V gene's germline CDR1 is MNHNS and CDR2 SASEGT. CDR3 in DNA: TGTGCCAGCAGTGAGTACCGCCAGGGGCAGTCCTACGAGCAGTACGTC. Translated: CASSEYRQGQSYEQYV.

This chain joins TRBV27 and TRBJ2-3; tentative D call: TRBD2 (5 bases). The CDR3 contains 16 residues. V was clipped by 5 bases and J by 2 bases, with 17 bases between them. Looked up from germline, CDR1 is MNHEY and CDR2 is SMNVEV (reference sequence). CDR3 coding DNA: TGTGCCAGCAGTCCCGTCGCCGGAGCGGTCACAGATACGCAGTATTTT. It codes for CASSPVAGAVTDTQYF.

As concerns this clonotype: At one of its ends the junction is not consistent with the germline gene, which may arise from a read error. This chain links TRBV5-1 with TRBJ2-5; D is undetermined. The CDR3 consists of 15 residues. From germline, CDR1 is SGHRS and CDR2 YFSETQ. The CDR3 DNA reads TGCGCCAGCAGCACGGGCCTATATACAAAAGAGACCCAGTCCTTC. It encodes CASSTGLYTKETQSF.

This clonotype was seen at least ten times. The chain is built from TRBV7-2 and TRBJ2-1; 10 bases fit TRBD2. Trimming removed 5 bases from V and 1 base from J; junction bases left unmatched: 2. CDR3 length: 15 residues. The germline V gene has CDR1 SGHTA and CDR2 FQGNSA. The CDR3 here is CASSLGLASYNEQFF. The CDR3 coding sequence is TGTGCCAGCAGCCTGGGACTAGCGTCCTACAATGAGCAGTTCTTC.